Listed below are T cell receptor beta chains from one sample, sequenced in a study of blood T cell repertoires in COVID-19. Clones were sequenced by immunoSEQ multiplex PCR, and TCRdb holds only the in-frame ones, with some missing. This table holds 150,000 to 200,000 clones, around 82% found once. Sequenced sample: PBMCs or T cells enriched from blood (not recorded which). These receptors all stem from a woman aged 55 to 70 with acute COVID-19. Each CDR3 is given with its conserved first and last residue. D genes are given only for firm matches. Not every row has a clone size; where given, it reads once, few, many or a size class.

NA TRBJ1-3 NA TRBV7-9 CASSLAGAGSGNTIYF TGTGCCAGCAGCTTAGCGGGAGCTGGCAGCGGAAACACCATATATTTT
TRBD1 TRBJ2-2 few TRBV4-3 CASSQAGTGEANTGELFF TGCGCCAGCAGCCAAGCAGGGACAGGGGAGGCGAACACCGGGGAGCTGTTTTTT
TRBD1 TRBJ2-3 NA TRBV4-2 CASSHGDRVDTQYF TGTGCCAGCAGCCACGGGGACAGGGTTGATACGCAGTATTTT
TRBD1 TRBJ1-1 once TRBV7-9 CASSPGTGTVNTEAFF TGTGCCAGCAGCCCTGGGACCGGGACAGTGAACACTGAAGCTTTCTTT
TRBD2 TRBJ2-1 few TRBV7-8 CASSSERASGGNRGEQFF TGTGCCAGCAGTTCCGAGCGGGCTAGCGGGGGGAATAGGGGTGAGCAGTTCTTC
NA TRBJ2-5 NA TRBV30 CAWSVNGETQYF TGTGCCTGGAGTGTTAACGGAGAGACCCAGTACTTC
TRBD2 TRBJ2-1 NA TRBV7-9 CASSATSGGEQFF TGTGCCAGCAGCGCGACTAGCGGAGGTGAGCAGTTCTTC
NA TRBJ1-4 few TRBV4-3 CASSQDGRGGTNEKLFF TGCGCCAGCAGCCAAGATGGGAGGGGAGGGACTAATGAAAAACTGTTTTTT
NA TRBJ2-7 many TRBV12-3/TRBV12-4 CASSNIRDYEQYF TGTGCCAGCAGCAACATCCGGGACTACGAGCAGTACTTC
TRBD2 TRBJ2-5 once TRBV6-6 CASRPGLAQETQYF TGTGCCAGCAGACCGGGACTAGCGCAGGAGACCCAGTACTTC
TRBD1 TRBJ1-1 NA TRBV2 CASSRDRLNTEAFF TGTGCCAGCAGTAGGGACAGACTGAACACTGAAGCTTTCTTT
NA TRBJ1-1 NA TRBV7-2 CASSLQGGDTEAFF TGTGCCAGCAGCTTACAGGGCGGGGACACTGAAGCTTTCTTT
NA TRBJ1-1 NA TRBV7-2 CASSLAQGLTEAFF TGTGCCAGCAGCTTAGCGCAGGGTTTGACTGAAGCTTTCTTT
TRBD2 TRBJ2-5 NA TRBV19 CASSIGTSGPAETQYF TGTGCCAGTAGTATAGGGACTAGCGGGCCGGCAGAGACCCAGTACTTC
NA TRBJ2-5 NA TRBV29-1 CSVARDNNTSLGQGKAQYF TGCAGCGTTGCCAGGGACAACAACACTTCCTTGGGGCAGGGGAAGGCCCAGTACTTC
NA TRBJ1-4 NA TRBV14 CASSQDLTGGGEEKLFF TGTGCCAGCAGCCAAGACCTTACTGGGGGGGGAGAGGAAAAACTGTTTTTT
TRBD1 TRBJ1-4 NA TRBV7-9 CASTGTVNEKLFF TGTGCCAGTACCGGGACAGTTAATGAAAAACTGTTTTTT
NA TRBJ1-6 NA TRBV28 CASRTFGNSPLHF TGTGCCAGCAGGACATTTGGTAATTCACCCCTCCACTTT
NA TRBJ1-2 NA TRBV30 CALRRENYGYTF TGTGCCCTCCGCAGGGAAAACTATGGCTACACCTTC
NA TRBJ2-3 NA TRBV7-9 CASTMNYITDTQYF TGTGCCAGCACCATGAACTATATCACAGATACGCAGTATTTT
NA TRBJ2-4 NA TRBV27 CASSQRVGKNIQYF TGTGCCAGCAGTCAACGGGTGGGCAAAAACATTCAGTACTTC
TRBD1 TRBJ2-6 NA TRBV7-2 CASSRDRDQDVLTF TGTGCCAGCAGCCGCGACAGGGATCAGGACGTCCTGACTTTC
NA TRBJ2-3 NA TRBV5-8 CASSFFSEYVETDTQYF TGTGCCAGCAGCTTTTTTTCTGAGTACGTAGAAACAGATACGCAGTATTTT
NA TRBJ2-1 NA TRBV19 CASSGLGNEQFF TGTGCCAGTTCGGGACTGGGAAATGAGCAGTTCTTC
NA TRBJ2-5 few TRBV7-9 CASRSSAGKETQYF TGTGCCAGCAGGTCTTCCGCAGGGAAAGAGACCCAGTACTTC
TRBD1 TRBJ1-2 NA TRBV6-5 CASSYLDRDGNYGYTF TGTGCCAGCAGTTACTTGGACAGGGATGGAAACTATGGCTACACCTTC
NA TRBJ2-3 NA TRBV9 CASSVGPLSTDTQYF TGTGCCAGCAGCGTAGGTCCCCTAAGCACAGATACGCAGTATTTT
NA TRBJ2-2 NA TRBV4-3 CASSQESGGTGELFF TGCGCCAGCAGCCAAGAAAGCGGCGGAACCGGGGAGCTGTTTTTT
NA TRBJ2-1 NA TRBV4-1 CASSHGKGGVSYNEQFF TGCGCCAGCAGCCACGGCAAGGGGGGGGTGTCCTACAATGAGCAGTTCTTC
TRBD1 TRBJ1-2 NA TRBV28 CASTHLGQARGYGYTF TGTGCCAGCACCCACCTCGGACAGGCCCGAGGCTATGGCTACACCTTC
NA TRBJ2-5 NA TRBV4-1 CASSQDPAGGKTQYF TGCGCCAGCAGCCAAGATCCGGCAGGAGGCAAGACCCAGTACTTC
TRBD1 TRBJ2-3 NA TRBV4-1 CASSPRQGSSTDTQYF TGCGCCAGCAGCCCTCGACAGGGGTCCAGCACAGATACGCAGTATTTT
NA TRBJ2-2 once TRBV6-5 CAAGVAANTGELFF TGTGCCGCAGGAGTAGCGGCGAACACCGGGGAGCTGTTTTTT
TRBD1 TRBJ1-1 NA TRBV7-9 CASSYGTGGIPEAFF TGTGCCAGCAGCTATGGGACAGGGGGCATCCCTGAAGCTTTCTTT
NA TRBJ2-7 NA TRBV4-1 CASSSRDGSYEQYF TGCGCCAGCAGCTCGCGGGACGGCTCGTACGAGCAGTACTTC